These 16 T cell receptor beta chains came from one sample sequenced in a study of T cells after posttransplantation cyclophosphamide. Measured with immunoSEQ multiplex PCR; TCRdb has only the in-frame clones, and not every one. The sample yields roughly 6,900 clones, 95% to 98% seen once. Sequencing used naive CD8+ T cells sorted from PBMCs. The receptors were sampled from a woman between 25 and 40 years old in good health and a related stem cell transplant donor.

V usage is TRBV4-1 and J usage is TRBJ1-1; 7 bases align to TRBD1. V was clipped by 4 bases and J by 0 bases; unmatched bases: 8. There are 16 residues in the CDR3. The germline CDR1 and CDR2 sequences are MGHRA and YSYEKL. The DNA for the CDR3 is TGCGCCAGCAGCCCCGACAGGGAGCAAATGAACACTGAAGCTTTCTTT. This encodes CASSPDREQMNTEAFF.

This chain joins TRBV6-1 and TRBJ1-2; weak D call: TRBD1 (6 bases). Germline V gene data show CDR1 as MNHNS and CDR2 as SASEGT. The germline V and J ends were trimmed by 6 bases and 1 base, with 15 bases remaining between them. The CDR3 is 15 residues long. CDR3 sequence reads: CASSDTYRVNYGYTF. The CDR3 region has the DNA TGTGCCAGCAGCGACACATACAGGGTTAACTATGGCTACACCTTC.

This rearrangement joins TRBV4-1 to TRBJ2-2; tentatively, D is TRBD2 (6 bases). V was cut by 6 bases and J by 6 bases, with 17 bases left in between. The CDR3 spans 15 residues. Germline loops: CDR1 MGHRA, CDR2 YSYEKL. CDR3 amino acids: CASRPAGSSPGELFF. DNA of the CDR3: TGCGCCAGCAGACCTGCCGGGAGCTCTCCCGGGGAGCTGTTTTTT.

The rearrangement joins TRBV7-9 to TRBJ1-1, with TRBD1 identical over 10 bases. CDR3 length: 15 residues. Germline V gives CDR1 SEHNR, CDR2 FQNEAQ (reference sequence). With V trimmed by 4 bases and J by 10 bases, 12 bases remained unmatched. The CDR3 DNA reads TGTGCCAGCAGCTCGACAGGGGGCAGGGGGTGGGGAGCTTTCTTT. Its translation: CASSSTGGRGWGAFF.

Worth noting for this clone: Germline and junction disagree at one end, which may indicate a read error. This chain joins TRBV4-2 and TRBJ2-3; 10 positions match TRBD2. CDR1 and CDR2 from the germline V gene are LGHNA and YNFKEQ. This CDR3 is built from 16 residues. Here the CDR3 reads CASSQELAGRADTQYF. CDR3 nucleotides: TGTGCCAGCAGCCAAGAACTAGCGGGGAGGGCAGACACGCAGTATTTT.

The chain is built from TRBV6-1 and TRBJ1-6, with D unresolved. This CDR3 comprises 16 residues. V lost 3 bases, J lost 3 bases, and 12 bases lay in between. The germline CDR1 and CDR2 sequences are MNHNS and SASEGT. DNA for the CDR3: TGTGCCAGCAGTGAGGCGAGCGTACGCTATAATTCACCCCTCCACTTT. Its translation is CASSEASVRYNSPLHF.

This clone was recorded only once. V and J are TRBV13 and TRBJ2-2, with a weak D call TRBD1 (6 bases). The germline V gene has CDR1 PRHDT and CDR2 FYEKMQ (reference sequence). V lost 0 bases and J 4 bases, leaving 18 bases between the germline ends. The CDR3 covers 18 residues. This CDR3 reads CASSLGRTETLGTGELFF. The CDR3 DNA reads as TGTGCCAGCAGCTTAGGCCGGACAGAAACGTTAGGCACCGGGGAGCTGTTTTTT.

This clone was observed a single time. This sequence joins TRBV10-3 and TRBJ1-2; D call uncertain. The CDR3 loop spans 15 amino acids. Germline V gene sequence: CDR1 ENHRY, CDR2 SYGVKD. V lost 0 bases to trimming and J lost 4 bases, with 12 bases between them. Written as DNA, the CDR3 is TGTGCCATCAGTGAGTCGGAGGGTTTCGGCTATGGCTACACCTTC. Translating gives CAISESEGFGYGYTF.

The V and J genes are TRBV2 and TRBJ1-2, with TRBD1 matching over 7 bases. Trimming took 3 bases from V and 14 from J; bases not matched to a gene: 15. Germline V gene lookup returns CDR1 SNHLY and CDR2 FYNNEI. The CDR3 consists of 14 residues. The CDR3 nucleotides are TGTGCCAGCAGTGACCGACAGGGTCCGGGAAGAGGTACCTTC. Translated: CASSDRQGPGRGTF.

The CDR3 is CASSPARQRVYEQYF. CDR3 DNA sequence: TGTGCCAGCAGCCCGGCGCGGCAGCGTGTCTACGAGCAGTACTTC. The V call is TRBV5-4, the J call TRBJ2-7; no clear D gene. The length of the CDR3 is 15 residues. Germline V lookup: CDR1 SGHNT, CDR2 YYREEE (reference sequence). Trimming shortened V by 4 bases and J by 3 bases, and 17 bases separated the two germline ends.

The chain couples TRBV27 to TRBJ2-7; weak D call: TRBD2 (6 bases). The CDR3 spans 12 residues. In germline, CDR1 is MNHEY, CDR2 SMNVEV (reference sequence). Trimming cost V 2 bases and J 4 bases, with 6 bases left between them. The CDR3, as DNA: TGTGCCAGCAGTTTAGGGGGGTACGAGCAGTACTTC. This encodes CASSLGGYEQYF.

The chain joins TRBV19 to TRBJ1-5, with 7 positions matching TRBD1. The CDR3 extends over 15 amino acids. V shed 5 bases and J 3 bases; nucleotides not matched to a gene: 7. CDR1 is LNHDA, CDR2 SQIVND, per germline (reference sequence). CDR3 nucleotide sequence: TGTGCCAGTAGTGCGGGAACAGGGGTCAATCAGCCCCAGCATTTT. Its translation: CASSAGTGVNQPQHF.

The chain joins TRBV11-2 to TRBJ2-7, with 7 bases that match TRBD1. With V trimmed by 3 bases and J by 2 bases, 4 bases remained unmatched. The CDR3 has 14 residues. Looked up from germline, CDR1 is SGHAT and CDR2 is FQNNGV. This chain's CDR3 is CASSFPGQPYEQYF. The CDR3 DNA reads as TGTGCCAGCAGCTTCCCGGGACAGCCCTACGAGCAGTACTTC.

The J gene is TRBJ2-7, the V gene TRBV27; D gene ambiguous. The CDR3 runs to 12 residues. The V gene lost 5 bases and the J gene lost 6 bases, with 11 bases spanning the gap. CDR1 and CDR2 (germline): MNHEY, SMNVEV (reference sequence). The CDR3 DNA reads as TGTGCCAGCAGTCCAGGCGTTACCGAGCAGTACTTC. The encoded protein is CASSPGVTEQYF.

This rearrangement joins TRBV9 to TRBJ2-7, with D possibly being TRBD2 (6 bases). In germline, CDR1 is SGDLS, CDR2 YYNGEE. V gave up 0 bases and J gave up 0 bases, with 10 bases separating them. The CDR3 totals 15 residues. The CDR3 nucleotides read TGTGCCAGCAGCGTAGGGAGGGAGACCTCCTACGAGCAGTACTTC. Translation: CASSVGRETSYEQYF.

This chain uses TRBV27 with TRBJ1-1; D is undetermined. The germline V gene encodes CDR1 MNHEY and CDR2 SMNVEV (reference sequence). Trimming shortened V by 7 bases and J by 4 bases, and 16 bases separated the two germline ends. The CDR3 loop spans 14 amino acids. The CDR3 spells CASNAGGVSTEAFF. For the CDR3, the DNA is TGTGCCAGCAATGCAGGAGGAGTTTCCACTGAAGCTTTCTTT.